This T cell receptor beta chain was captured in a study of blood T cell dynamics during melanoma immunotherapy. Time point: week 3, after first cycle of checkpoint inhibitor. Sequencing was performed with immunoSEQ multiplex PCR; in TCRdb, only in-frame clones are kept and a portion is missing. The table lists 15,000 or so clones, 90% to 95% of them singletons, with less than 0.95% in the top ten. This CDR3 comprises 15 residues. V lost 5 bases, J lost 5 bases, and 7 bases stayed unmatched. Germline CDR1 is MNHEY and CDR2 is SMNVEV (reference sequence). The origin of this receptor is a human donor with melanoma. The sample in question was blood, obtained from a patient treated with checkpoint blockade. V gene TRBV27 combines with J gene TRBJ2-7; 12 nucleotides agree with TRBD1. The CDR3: CASSPLGQGAHEQYF. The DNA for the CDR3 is TGTGCCAGCAGTCCTCTGGGACAGGGGGCCCACGAGCAGTACTTC.